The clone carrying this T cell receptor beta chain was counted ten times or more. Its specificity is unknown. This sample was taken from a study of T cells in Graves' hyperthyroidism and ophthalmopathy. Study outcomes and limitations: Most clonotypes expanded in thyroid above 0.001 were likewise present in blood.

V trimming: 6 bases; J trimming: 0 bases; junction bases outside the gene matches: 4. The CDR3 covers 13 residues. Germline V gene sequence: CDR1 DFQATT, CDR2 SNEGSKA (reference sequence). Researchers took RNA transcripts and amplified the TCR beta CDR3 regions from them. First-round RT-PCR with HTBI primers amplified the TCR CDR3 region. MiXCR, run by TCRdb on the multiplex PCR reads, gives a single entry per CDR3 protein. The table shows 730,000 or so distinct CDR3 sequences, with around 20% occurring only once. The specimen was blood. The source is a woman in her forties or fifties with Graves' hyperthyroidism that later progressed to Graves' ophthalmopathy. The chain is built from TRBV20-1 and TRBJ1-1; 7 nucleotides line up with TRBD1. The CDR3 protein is CSARDSLNTEAFF. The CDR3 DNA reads TGCAGTGCGAGGGACAGTTTGAACACTGAAGCTTTCTTT.